These T cell receptor beta chains were read from a single sample in a study of blood T cell repertoires in COVID-19. Profiled with immunoSEQ multiplex PCR; TCRdb holds only in-frame clones, not every one. The sample has 150,000 to 190,000 clones, about 88% seen once. Sequencing input: PBMCs or T cells enriched from blood (not recorded which). The origin of the receptors is a man aged 45-60 years who had recovered from COVID-19. Both conserved end residues are part of each CDR3. A D gene is named only where the DNA matches it firmly. Only part of the rows carry a size: once, few, many, or a class if the clone is expanded.

cdr3_nt: TGTGCCAGCAGCTTCAGGGGGATCTCCTATGGCTACACCTTC; cdr3_aa: CASSFRGISYGYTF; d_call: TRBD1; j_call: TRBJ1-2; v_call: TRBV11-2; clone_size: .
cdr3_nt: TGCGCCAGCAGTCCACAGGGGCGGGAGCAGTACTTC; cdr3_aa: CASSPQGREQYF; d_call: TRBD1; j_call: TRBJ2-7; v_call: TRBV4-1; clone_size: .
cdr3_nt: TGTGCCACCAGTACTACGACCGGGACTAGGGATGAGCAGTTCTTC; cdr3_aa: CATSTTTGTRDEQFF; d_call: TRBD2; j_call: TRBJ2-1; v_call: TRBV24-1; clone_size: .
cdr3_nt: TGTGCCATCAGCGAGGGGGGTAGCGGGGTAAATGAGCAGTTCTTC; cdr3_aa: CAISEGGSGVNEQFF; d_call: TRBD2; j_call: TRBJ2-1; v_call: TRBV10-3; clone_size: .
cdr3_nt: TGCGCCAGCAGCCAAGAGACTGGGTTTCGGTTCTTC; cdr3_aa: CASSQETGFRFF; d_call: .; j_call: TRBJ2-1; v_call: TRBV4-1; clone_size: few
cdr3_nt: TGTGCCAGCAGCTTATCACACAACACCGGGGAGCTGTTTTTT; cdr3_aa: CASSLSHNTGELFF; d_call: .; j_call: TRBJ2-2; v_call: TRBV7-2; clone_size: .
cdr3_nt: TGCGCCAGCCGCTCAGACTCTGGAAACACCATATATTTT; cdr3_aa: CASRSDSGNTIYF; d_call: .; j_call: TRBJ1-3; v_call: TRBV5-1; clone_size: .
cdr3_nt: TGCAGCGTGGGCGCGGACACTGAAGCTTTCTTT; cdr3_aa: CSVGADTEAFF; d_call: .; j_call: TRBJ1-1; v_call: TRBV29-1; clone_size: .
cdr3_nt: TGTGCCAGCAGTCCCCAGGGATATTCACCCCTCCACTTT; cdr3_aa: CASSPQGYSPLHF; d_call: .; j_call: TRBJ1-6; v_call: TRBV12-3/TRBV12-4; clone_size: .
cdr3_nt: TGCGCCAGCAGTGAAACGGGATCCTACGAGCAGTACTTC; cdr3_aa: CASSETGSYEQYF; d_call: .; j_call: TRBJ2-7; v_call: TRBV10-1; clone_size: .
cdr3_nt: TGTGCCAGCAGCTTAGAACTTGGAAAACTGTTTTTT; cdr3_aa: CASSLELGKLFF; d_call: .; j_call: TRBJ1-4; v_call: TRBV7-2; clone_size: .
cdr3_nt: TGTGCCAGCAGTCGACAACCGGTAGCGGGTATAGAGACCCAGTACTTC; cdr3_aa: CASSRQPVAGIETQYF; d_call: TRBD2; j_call: TRBJ2-5; v_call: TRBV7-3; clone_size: .
cdr3_nt: TGTGCCAGCAGCCATTATGGGCTAGCGGGGGCTGGAGAGCTGTTTTTT; cdr3_aa: CASSHYGLAGAGELFF; d_call: TRBD2; j_call: TRBJ2-2; v_call: TRBV3-1/TRBV3-2; clone_size: once
cdr3_nt: TGTGCCAGCAGACAGGGGGCCGATGAGCAGTTCTTC; cdr3_aa: CASRQGADEQFF; d_call: TRBD1; j_call: TRBJ2-1; v_call: TRBV6-5; clone_size: once
cdr3_nt: TGTGCCAGCAGCGTCGGGTACGAGCAGTACTTC; cdr3_aa: CASSVGYEQYF; d_call: .; j_call: TRBJ2-7; v_call: TRBV2; clone_size: .
cdr3_nt: TGTGCCAGCAGCTCCTCGACCTACTCGGGGGAGCAGTACTTC; cdr3_aa: CASSSSTYSGEQYF; d_call: .; j_call: TRBJ2-7; v_call: TRBV7-8; clone_size: .
cdr3_nt: TGTGCCAGCTCACCGGACAGGGCGGAGACCCAGTACTTC; cdr3_aa: CASSPDRAETQYF; d_call: TRBD1; j_call: TRBJ2-5; v_call: TRBV18; clone_size: .
cdr3_nt: TGTGCCACCAGCAGAGTAGCCGGGGACACTGAAGCTTTCTTT; cdr3_aa: CATSRVAGDTEAFF; d_call: .; j_call: TRBJ1-1; v_call: TRBV15; clone_size: .
cdr3_nt: TGTGCCAGCAGCGTAAGAATGACAGGTCCCTACGAGCAGTACTTC; cdr3_aa: CASSVRMTGPYEQYF; d_call: .; j_call: TRBJ2-7; v_call: TRBV5-6; clone_size: .
cdr3_nt: TGTGCCAGTAGTATGAAGGGAGGGGGTACTGAAGCTTTCTTT; cdr3_aa: CASSMKGGGTEAFF; d_call: .; j_call: TRBJ1-1; v_call: TRBV19; clone_size: .
cdr3_nt: TGTGCCAGCAGCTTCGTCCCTCAGCGGGGGGACAATGAGCAGTTCTTC; cdr3_aa: CASSFVPQRGDNEQFF; d_call: TRBD2; j_call: TRBJ2-1; v_call: TRBV11-2; clone_size: .
cdr3_nt: TGTGCCAGCAGTTACTACTCGACAGCCTCTGGAAACACCATATATTTT; cdr3_aa: CASSYYSTASGNTIYF; d_call: .; j_call: TRBJ1-3; v_call: TRBV6-2/TRBV6-3; clone_size: .
cdr3_nt: TGTGCCAGCCACTGGGGGACTAGCGGGGGCGAGCAGTTCTTC; cdr3_aa: CASHWGTSGGEQFF; d_call: TRBD2; j_call: TRBJ2-1; v_call: TRBV2; clone_size: .
cdr3_nt: TGTGCCAGCCAAACTAGCGGGGGCCCCTCGCGAGAGACCCAGTACTTC; cdr3_aa: CASQTSGGPSRETQYF; d_call: TRBD2; j_call: TRBJ2-5; v_call: TRBV11-2; clone_size: .
cdr3_nt: TGCGCCAGCAGCTTAGGGACAGGGCACTCCTACGAGCAGTACTTC; cdr3_aa: CASSLGTGHSYEQYF; d_call: TRBD1; j_call: TRBJ2-7; v_call: TRBV5-1; clone_size: .
cdr3_nt: TGTGCCAGCAGCCAAAGTCCCGGGACAGGGTCGATCCCTAGCCCCAAGAGGAACATTCAGTACTTC; cdr3_aa: CASSQSPGTGSIPSPKRNIQYF; d_call: TRBD1; j_call: TRBJ2-4; v_call: TRBV3-1/TRBV3-2; clone_size: .
cdr3_nt: TGTGCCTGGAGTAGAGGAGGGATAGGCTACTCTGGGGCCAACGTCCTGACTTTC; cdr3_aa: CAWSRGGIGYSGANVLTF; d_call: .; j_call: TRBJ2-6; v_call: TRBV30; clone_size: .
cdr3_nt: TGTGCCAGCAGCCGGCCGGGGGACAATTCACCCCTCCACTTT; cdr3_aa: CASSRPGDNSPLHF; d_call: .; j_call: TRBJ1-6; v_call: TRBV28; clone_size: .
cdr3_nt: TGTGCCAGCAGCCAAGAAGCTAGCGGCCTCTACGAGCAGTACTTC; cdr3_aa: CASSQEASGLYEQYF; d_call: TRBD2; j_call: TRBJ2-7; v_call: TRBV4-2; clone_size: .
cdr3_nt: TGCAGCGTTGACACAGACTATGGCTACACCTTC; cdr3_aa: CSVDTDYGYTF; d_call: .; j_call: TRBJ1-2; v_call: TRBV29-1; clone_size: .
cdr3_nt: TGTGCCAGCACCCAATCGGCGGGGGGTACAGATACGCAGTATTTT; cdr3_aa: CASTQSAGGTDTQYF; d_call: TRBD2; j_call: TRBJ2-3; v_call: TRBV6-4; clone_size: .
cdr3_nt: TGTGCCAGTAGTATTGTAACGAACACCGGGGAGCTGTTTTTT; cdr3_aa: CASSIVTNTGELFF; d_call: .; j_call: TRBJ2-2; v_call: TRBV19; clone_size: .
cdr3_nt: TGTGCCAGTAGTGAATCATGGAGCGGGCGGAATGAGCAGTTCTTC; cdr3_aa: CASSESWSGRNEQFF; d_call: .; j_call: TRBJ2-1; v_call: TRBV19; clone_size: .
cdr3_nt: TGCGCCAGCAGCCCCCAGGGTGGCACTGAAGCTTTCTTT; cdr3_aa: CASSPQGGTEAFF; d_call: .; j_call: TRBJ1-1; v_call: TRBV4-1; clone_size: few
cdr3_nt: TGCGCCAGCAGCCAAGTCGGACAGGGAAACGCTGAAGCTTTCTTT; cdr3_aa: CASSQVGQGNAEAFF; d_call: TRBD1; j_call: TRBJ1-1; v_call: TRBV4-1; clone_size: .
cdr3_nt: TGTGCCATCGGCGCTCAACAGAATACGCAGTATTTT; cdr3_aa: CAIGAQQNTQYF; d_call: .; j_call: TRBJ2-3; v_call: TRBV10-3; clone_size: .
cdr3_nt: TGTGCCAGCAGTGAAACTAGCGGGGACCCCTACAATGAGCAGTTCTTC; cdr3_aa: CASSETSGDPYNEQFF; d_call: TRBD2; j_call: TRBJ2-1; v_call: TRBV6-4; clone_size: .
cdr3_nt: TGCGCCAGCAGCTTGGCTGCTACCGCTAACAATGAGCAGTTCTTC; cdr3_aa: CASSLAATANNEQFF; d_call: .; j_call: TRBJ2-1; v_call: TRBV5-1; clone_size: .
cdr3_nt: TGCAGCGCCTACCTTGGGACAACTAACTATGGCTACACCTTC; cdr3_aa: CSAYLGTTNYGYTF; d_call: .; j_call: TRBJ1-2; v_call: TRBV29-1; clone_size: .
cdr3_nt: TGTGCCAGCAGAGGACAGGGGGTCTATGGCTACACCTTC; cdr3_aa: CASRGQGVYGYTF; d_call: TRBD1; j_call: TRBJ1-2; v_call: TRBV6-5; clone_size: .
cdr3_nt: TGCGCCAGCAGCTTTGGACAGTCTTCCTACGAGCAGTACTTC; cdr3_aa: CASSFGQSSYEQYF; d_call: .; j_call: TRBJ2-7; v_call: TRBV5-1; clone_size: .
cdr3_nt: TGTGCCAGCAACGGAGTAGGGGATTATGGCTACACCTTC; cdr3_aa: CASNGVGDYGYTF; d_call: .; j_call: TRBJ1-2; v_call: TRBV3-1/TRBV3-2; clone_size: .
cdr3_nt: TGTGCCAGCAGCCCCCCTCGGGGTAGCGGGGGGGCCCTAGATACGCAGTATTTT; cdr3_aa: CASSPPRGSGGALDTQYF; d_call: TRBD2; j_call: TRBJ2-3; v_call: TRBV7-8; clone_size: few